The next 32 T cell receptor beta chains were all read from a single sample in a study of blood T cell dynamics during melanoma immunotherapy. Assay: immunoSEQ multiplex PCR; the TCRdb copy retains only in-frame clones and omits some. Of around 4,800 clones in the sample, 88% were seen once. Time point: week 3, after first cycle of checkpoint inhibitor. Specimen: blood, collected from a patient treated with checkpoint blockade. The receptors shown here come from a human donor with melanoma.

The chain recombines TRBV5-4 with TRBJ1-1, with 11 bases identical to TRBD1. V was clipped by 4 bases and J by 0 bases; unmatched bases: 5. The CDR3 loop spans 16 amino acids. CDR1 and CDR2 from the germline V gene are SGHNT and YYREEE (reference sequence). The CDR3 reads CASSQGTGGMNTEAFF. DNA for the CDR3: TGTGCCAGCAGCCAGGGGACAGGGGGGATGAACACTGAAGCTTTCTTT.

The CDR3 DNA sequence: TGTGCCAGCAGCCAAGGAGGAGGGGCGCTTAAAAACATTCAGTACTTC. Protein product: CASSQGGGALKNIQYF. The rearrangement joins TRBV4-2 to TRBJ2-4; the D gene is possibly TRBD2 (6 bases). V shed 1 base and J shed 4 bases, with 14 bases lying between them. The CDR3 is 16 residues long. CDR1 LGHNA and CDR2 YNFKEQ come from the germline V gene.

The CDR3 sequence is CAISDPGLARSYEQYF. The CDR3 DNA is TGTGCCATCAGTGATCCGGGACTAGCCCGGTCCTACGAGCAGTACTTC. The rearrangement uses TRBV10-3 and TRBJ2-7; 9 bases map to TRBD2. This CDR3 region has 16 residues. V lost 3 bases and J lost 1; bases outside the gene matches: 7. CDR1 ENHRY and CDR2 SYGVKD come from the germline V gene.

This chain joins TRBV6-1 and TRBJ1-5, with D tentatively TRBD1 (6 bases). Trimming removed 0 bases from V and 0 bases from J, with 12 bases in between. CDR3 length equals 17 residues. From germline, CDR1 is MNHNS and CDR2 SASEGT. The CDR3 here is CASSEALRTVSNQPQHF. The DNA for the CDR3 is TGTGCCAGCAGTGAAGCGCTAAGGACAGTTAGCAATCAGCCCCAGCATTTT.

The V call is TRBV10-3, the J call TRBJ2-3, with 8 bases matching TRBD2. Looked up from germline, CDR1 is ENHRY and CDR2 is SYGVKD. J was trimmed by 5 bases and V by 0 bases; bases with no gene match: 13. This CDR3 is built from 18 residues. CDR3 DNA: TGTGCCATCAGTGAGTCCCAGCGGGAGAGAGCCCGTCAAGATACGCAGTATTTT. Encoded protein: CAISESQRERARQDTQYF.

This chain uses TRBV5-1 with TRBJ1-1; D might be TRBD1 (5 bases). With 6 bases removed from V and 4 bases from J, the gap between germline ends came to 16 bases. Germline CDR1 is SGHRS and CDR2 is YFSETQ. This CDR3 comprises 14 residues. The CDR3 region is CASTLGDRGTEAFF. In nucleotides, the CDR3 is TGCGCCAGCACTCTCGGGGATAGGGGCACTGAAGCTTTCTTT.

This clone is a singleton in its sample. This chain uses TRBV7-6 with TRBJ1-4; D is uncertain. Per the germline V gene, CDR1 is SGHVS and CDR2 is FNYEAQ. The CDR3 is 14 residues long. V was shortened by 4 bases and J by 5 bases, with 11 bases between the two germline ends. The CDR3, as DNA: TGTGCCAGCAGCTCCCCCAACCCCAATGAAAAACTGTTTTTT. Protein: CASSSPNPNEKLFF.

This clone was observed a single time. The gene calls are TRBV30 and TRBJ1-4; a weak D match, TRBD1 (5 bases). The CDR3 length is 18 residues. Germline loops: CDR1 GTSNPN, CDR2 SVGIG (reference sequence). The V gene lost 3 bases and the J gene lost 0 bases, with 20 bases spanning the gap. The CDR3 is CAWRPGRQSQATNEKLFF. The CDR3 DNA reads as TGTGCCTGGAGGCCGGGACGGCAGTCTCAGGCAACTAATGAAAAACTGTTTTTT.

The gene calls are TRBV6-5 and TRBJ2-3, with D hard to call. CDR3 size: 15 residues. V dropped 0 bases and J dropped 1 base, with 8 bases sitting between them. The germline V gene has CDR1 MNHEY and CDR2 SVGAGI. The CDR3 DNA reads TGTGCCAGCAGTTACTCCCAGCCCCGCACAGATACGCAGTATTTT. This translates into CASSYSQPRTDTQYF.

This clone appeared a few times. This chain uses TRBV6-5 with TRBJ1-3; 9 bases map to TRBD1. Germline CDR1 MNHEY, CDR2 SVGAGI. There are 16 residues in the CDR3. Trimming took 4 bases from V and 1 from J; bases not matched to a gene: 5. The DNA of the CDR3 is TGTGCCAGCAGTTCGGACAGGGGAAGATCTGGAAACACCATATATTTT. Translation: CASSSDRGRSGNTIYF.

The chain recombines TRBV6-6 with TRBJ1-1; D remains ambiguous. V lost 3 bases to trimming and J lost 3 bases, with 11 bases between them. The CDR3 runs to 14 residues. Germline lookup yields CDR1 MNHNY and CDR2 SVGAGI (reference sequence). CDR3 loop: CASSYGREYTEAFF. The CDR3 DNA reads as TGTGCCAGCAGTTATGGAAGGGAATACACTGAAGCTTTCTTT.

This clone has just one count. CDR3 sequence: CASSARQGAEETQYF. Written as DNA, the CDR3 is TGTGCCAGCAGCGCCCGACAGGGGGCGGAAGAGACCCAGTACTTC. J is TRBJ2-5 and V is TRBV7-2; the match to TRBD1 covers 10 bases. This CDR3 is 15 amino acids long. Trimming cost V 5 bases and J 3 bases; bases outside gene matches: 6. Germline V gene data show CDR1 as SGHTA and CDR2 as FQGNSA.

The chain is built from TRBV7-9 and TRBJ2-1; 9 nucleotides align to TRBD2. V lost 1 base, J lost 4 bases, and 8 bases stayed unmatched. The CDR3 contains 17 residues. Per germline, CDR1 SEHNR and CDR2 FQNEAQ (reference sequence). CDR3 DNA sequence: TGTGCCAGCAGCTTAGGGAGGGTGACTAGCGGTTACAATGAGCAGTTCTTC. As protein: CASSLGRVTSGYNEQFF.

This chain uses TRBV7-6 with TRBJ2-5; no reliable D call. This CDR3 region has 15 residues. Germline lookup yields CDR1 SGHVS and CDR2 FNYEAQ. Trimming removed 3 bases from V and 2 bases from J, with 13 bases in between. The CDR3 region is CASSFRPSTQETQYF. The CDR3 DNA sequence: TGTGCCAGCAGCTTTAGGCCCTCAACACAAGAGACCCAGTACTTC.

In nucleotides, the CDR3 is TGTGCCAGCAGCTTGGGAGACCAAAAGCAGTACTTC. Its protein product is CASSLGDQKQYF. The chain joins TRBV5-6 to TRBJ2-7; D is unresolved. The CDR3 runs to 12 residues. V shed 0 bases and J shed 8 bases, with 9 bases lying between them. Germline values: CDR1 SGHDT, CDR2 YYEEEE.

The chain carries TRBV6-1 and TRBJ2-1; 7 bases fit TRBD1. The length of the CDR3 is 17 residues. Losses at the gene ends were 2 bases for V and 4 bases for J; bases not matched to a gene: 11. CDR1 is MNHNS, CDR2 SASEGT, per germline. The CDR3 region has the DNA TGTGCCAGCAGTGAAAGGGGGCAGGGGTTCTTTTACAATGAGCAGTTCTTC. Translated: CASSERGQGFFYNEQFF.

The genes are TRBV7-3 and TRBJ2-7; 8 positions agree with TRBD2. CDR3 length: 15 amino acids. Germline CDR1 is SGHTA and CDR2 is FQGTGA. The junction had 11 bases not matched to a gene; V was cut back by 5 bases and J by 5 bases. CDR3 coding DNA: TGTGCCAGCAGCCTACCCGTCGGTAGCGGGGACGAGCAGTACTTC. It codes for CASSLPVGSGDEQYF.

V and J are TRBV7-3 and TRBJ2-1; a weak D match, TRBD2 (5 bases). V was trimmed by 6 bases and J by 1 base, leaving 19 bases between them. Germline values: CDR1 SGHTA, CDR2 FQGTGA. The CDR3 spans 17 residues. The CDR3 reads CASSPLTRAWSYNEQFF. CDR3 DNA sequence: TGTGCCAGCAGTCCTCTAACTAGAGCCTGGTCCTACAATGAGCAGTTCTTC.

The CDR3 sequence is CASSLSSGTGGFQPQHF. CDR3 DNA sequence: TGTGCCAGCAGCCTAAGCTCCGGGACAGGGGGCTTTCAGCCCCAGCATTTT. The chain employs TRBV7-1 and TRBJ1-5; 12 bases match TRBD1. TRBV7-1 has ORF status, its function being uncertain. The CDR3 runs to 17 residues. The junction had 11 bases not matched to a gene; V was cut back by 5 bases and J by 6 bases.

The chain uses TRBV5-5 and TRBJ1-4; no reliable D call. Germline V gene data show CDR1 as SGHKS and CDR2 as YYEKEE (reference sequence). This CDR3 comprises 15 residues. V was clipped by 5 bases and J by 0 bases, with 11 bases between them. CDR3 coding DNA: TGTGCCAGCAGTTTCTTGGGGTCAACTAATGAAAAACTGTTTTTT. Encoded protein: CASSFLGSTNEKLFF.

This clone was detected a few times. The V and J genes are TRBV19 and TRBJ1-5; tentatively, D is TRBD1 (6 bases). Between the trimmed V and J ends, which lost 5 bases and 9 bases, there was a span of 11 bases. Per the germline V gene, CDR1 is LNHDA and CDR2 is SQIVND (reference sequence). The CDR3 totals 12 residues. The CDR3 DNA sequence: TGTGCCAGTAGTCAAGGGGGAACGCCCCAGCATTTT. Its translation: CASSQGGTPQHF.

This chain joins TRBV25-1 and TRBJ1-5; TRBD1 matches at 8 bases. Germline V gene data show CDR1 as MGHDK and CDR2 as SYGVNS. Losses at the gene ends were 4 bases for V and 4 bases for J; bases not matched to a gene: 9. The CDR3 runs 16 residues. The CDR3 loop reads CASSGGGTGTNQPQHF. The CDR3 coding sequence is TGTGCCAGCAGTGGGGGGGGGACAGGCACTAATCAGCCCCAGCATTTT.

This chain links TRBV2 with TRBJ2-7; no definite D call. Germline lookup yields CDR1 SNHLY and CDR2 FYNNEI. Trimming took off 6 bases at V and 3 bases at J, with 6 bases between the two ends. CDR3 length: 11 amino acids. This CDR3 reads CASRNFYEQYF. The CDR3 nucleotides are TGTGCCAGCAGAAACTTCTACGAGCAGTACTTC.

The chain couples TRBV2 to TRBJ2-3; 9 nucleotides agree with TRBD2. With V trimmed by 7 bases and J by 2 bases, 7 bases remained unmatched. Germline V gives CDR1 SNHLY, CDR2 FYNNEI. The CDR3 has 15 residues. In nucleotides, the CDR3 is TGTGCCAGCATTGGGGGACTAGCCACCACAGATACGCAGTATTTT. Protein product: CASIGGLATTDTQYF. The full variable domain, its missing parts supplied by reference TRBV2 and TRBJ2-3, is EPEVTQTPSHQVTQMGQEVILRCVPISNHLYFYWYRQILGQKVEFLVSFYNNEISEKSEIFDDQFSVERPDGSNFTLKIRSTKLEDSAMYFCASIGGLATTDTQYFGPGTRLTVL.

CDR3 sequence reads: CASSPQREGRYEQFF. The DNA for the CDR3 is TGTGCCAGCAGCCCCCAGCGGGAGGGCCGCTATGAGCAGTTCTTC. The rearrangement uses TRBV7-3 and TRBJ2-1, with TRBD2 identical over 10 bases. With V trimmed by 5 bases and J by 8 bases, 9 bases remained unmatched. Germline V gene data show CDR1 as SGHTA and CDR2 as FQGTGA. CDR3 length: 15 residues.

This clone has a handful of counts. This chain uses TRBV5-1 with TRBJ1-3; D is unclear. Germline-derived CDR1 and CDR2 are SGHRS and YFSETQ. CDR3 length equals 15 residues. V lost 0 bases, J lost 2 bases, and 9 bases lay in between. Here the CDR3 DNA reads TGCGCCAGCAGCTTGGCCTATGGGACTGGAAACACCATATATTTT. This gives the protein CASSLAYGTGNTIYF.

The chain recombines TRBV5-6 with TRBJ2-5; tentatively, D is TRBD1 (6 bases). CDR3 length: 14 residues. The germline V gene encodes CDR1 SGHDT and CDR2 YYEEEE. V dropped 2 bases and J dropped 2 bases, with 10 bases sitting between them. The CDR3, as DNA: TGTGCCAGCAGCTTACCGACAGGACAAGAGACCCAGTACTTC. As protein: CASSLPTGQETQYF. The entire variable domain, with the rest obtained from reference TRBV5-6 and TRBJ2-5, is as follows: DAGVTQSPTHLIKTRGQQVTLRCSPKSGHDTVSWYQQALGQGPQFIFQYYEEEERQRGNFPDRFSGHQFPNYSSELNVNALLLGDSALYLCASSLPTGQETQYFGPGTRLLVL.

In this sample, this clone turned up a few times. The J gene is TRBJ1-1, the V gene TRBV11-3, with D unresolved. CDR1 is SGHNT and CDR2 is YENEEA in the germline V gene. Trimming stripped 4 bases from V and 4 bases from J, with 10 bases between. CDR3 length: 13 residues. The CDR3 loop is CASSSPPGTEAFF. The CDR3 region has the DNA TGTGCCAGCAGCTCCCCGCCAGGCACTGAAGCTTTCTTT.

The genes are TRBV4-2 and TRBJ1-1; 11 bases align to TRBD1. CDR1 LGHNA and CDR2 YNFKEQ come from the germline V gene. The trim removed 3 bases at V and 0 bases at J, leaving 3 bases unmatched. The CDR3 runs to 16 residues. The CDR3 loop is CASSQGTGGMNTEAFF. The DNA of the CDR3 is TGTGCCAGCAGCCAGGGGACAGGGGGGATGAACACTGAAGCTTTCTTT.

The V and J genes are TRBV19 and TRBJ2-7, with 9 bases fitting TRBD2. CDR3 length: 14 residues. J was trimmed by 1 base and V by 5 bases; bases with no gene match: 3. Per the germline V gene, CDR1 is LNHDA and CDR2 is SQIVND (reference sequence). The CDR3 loop is CASSRTSASYEQYF. The CDR3 DNA follows: TGTGCCAGTAGTCGGACTAGCGCGTCCTACGAGCAGTACTTC. The complete variable domain, with remaining parts taken from reference TRBV19 and TRBJ2-7, reads DGGITQSPKYLFRKEGQNVTLSCEQNLNHDAMYWYRQDPGQGLRLIYYSQIVNDFQKGDIAEGYSVSREKKESFPLTVTSAQKNPTAFYLCASSRTSASYEQYFGPGTRLTVT.

The gene calls are TRBV9 and TRBJ2-1; the match to TRBD2 covers 10 bases. The CDR3 runs 15 residues. The germline gives CDR1 SGDLS, CDR2 YYNGEE. V was clipped by 5 bases and J by 2 bases; unmatched bases: 4. The CDR3 bases are TGTGCCAGCAGGTCTAGCGGGAGCACCTACAATGAGCAGTTCTTC. This gives the protein CASRSSGSTYNEQFF.

By share of the sample, this clone is large. The chain recombines TRBV2 with TRBJ1-2; D not certain. The germline CDR1 and CDR2 sequences are SNHLY and FYNNEI. Deletions cut 6 bases from V and 4 bases from J, with 9 bases between. The length of the CDR3 is 12 residues. Here the CDR3 reads CASSWTTYGYTF. CDR3 nucleotides: TGTGCCAGCAGCTGGACTACCTATGGCTACACCTTC.